What follows are 2 T cell receptor beta chains derived from one specimen sequenced in a study of OX40 agonist ivuxolimab in advanced cancers. Sequenced by immunoSEQ multiplex PCR; TCRdb stores in-frame clones only, minus some. The repertoire consists of roughly 58,000 clones, with about 83% occurring once and the leading ten covering approximately 0.8%. This specimen was CD4+ or CD8+ T cells sorted from blood, taken in a trial of the OX40 agonist ivuxolimab. These receptors originate from an adult with an advanced solid tumor such as melanoma, head and neck, liver or kidney cancer.

The chain recombines TRBV5-5 with TRBJ1-1, with 9 positions matching TRBD1. Losses at the gene ends were 5 bases for V and 4 bases for J; bases not matched to a gene: 3. The CDR3 has 13 residues. Germline assignment: CDR1 SGHKS and CDR2 YYEKEE (reference sequence). For the CDR3, the DNA is TGTGCCAGCAGGGCGACAGGGGGCACTGAAGCTTTCTTT. Translation: CASRATGGTEAFF.

The J gene is TRBJ1-1, the V gene TRBV9; D might be TRBD1 (5 bases). The germline V gene has CDR1 SGDLS and CDR2 YYNGEE. CDR3 length: 15 amino acids. The ends were cut back, 3 bases at V and 1 base at J, with 13 bases in the middle. Here the CDR3 reads CASSGSKDKNTEAFF. CDR3 DNA: TGTGCCAGCAGCGGATCCAAGGACAAGAACACTGAAGCTTTCTTT.